This TCR beta chain is from a study of CD8 T cells in ankylosing spondylitis. This clonotype came up a few times. In TCRdb, the 5' RACE reads were re-called with MiXCR into one record per CDR3 protein. The table lists 200,000 to 300,000 distinct CDR3 sequences, around 9.2% of them singletons. Looked up from germline, CDR1 is LGHDT and CDR2 is YNNKEL (reference sequence). J lost 4 bases, V lost 4 bases, and 7 bases had no gene match. The CDR3 is made up of 15 amino acids. The receptor was isolated from a male donor with ankylosing spondylitis or in good health (not recorded which). Sequencing used blood, either unsorted or a sorted T cell fraction (not recorded which). The chain uses TRBV3-1 and TRBJ1-2, with 9 nucleotides matching TRBD1. CDR3 region: CASSPRLTGGYGYTF. In DNA, the CDR3 is TGTGCCAGCAGCCCGCGCCTGACAGGGGGCTATGGCTACACCTTC.